Detailed here is one TCR beta chain. One end of the junction fails to match germline, which may point to a read error. This entry comes from a study of blood T cells in healthy people across ages. Germline V gives CDR1 SNHLY, CDR2 FYNNEI. The length of the CDR3 is 15 residues. Alongside a J-beta primer mix, a sample-barcoded 5' primer served in a second PCR lasting about 7 to 11 cycles. Via MiXCR, TCRdb re-called the 5' RACE reads, giving one row per CDR3 protein. The sample carries 700,000 to 950,000 distinct CDR3 sequences, 58% recorded once. The chain combines TRBV2 with TRBJ2-3; the match to TRBD1 covers 10 bases. This clonotype was obtained from a man in his thirties or forties in good health. Sequencing was done on a sample of blood. This CDR3 reads CASSKRTGGGNTRYF. The CDR3 DNA follows: TGTGCCAGCAGCAAAAGGACAGGGGGAGGTAATACGCGGTATTTT.